This T cell receptor beta chain was captured by sequencing in a study of blood T cell repertoires in COVID-19 (dated by TCRdb to about 2020). About the full investigation: Samples covering the acute and convalescent phases of COVID-19 were provided by collaborators in the United States, Italy and Spain. The samples were drawn from two sources: the first 160 participants of the ongoing ImmuneRACE study, and 1,254 subjects contributed by 6 global collaborators. The material from the prospective study consisted of cDNA or gDNA derived from T cells, B-cell-depleted T cells, or PBMCs. The repertoires were made available in a free public database intended to serve as a resource for research on the immune response to SARS-CoV-2. Sample metadata almost always included a de-identified subject ID, COVID-19 status, age in years and sex. The dataset comprised deeply sampled blood TCRbeta repertoires from subjects exposed to, actively infected with, or recovered from COVID-19. Where HLA class I and class II types were available, the types were taken from metadata supplied by the sample provider, not from assay-based typing.

Each collaborating institution followed its own protocols to collect whole blood in K2EDTA tubes. For TCRbeta analysis, collaborator samples were shipped as frozen whole blood, as isolated PBMCs, or as DNA extracted from either sample type. TCRbeta CDR3 regions were amplified from genomic DNA by means of the immunoSEQ Assay, a bias-controlled multiplex PCR. Per the authors' processing: The number of nucleated cells in each sample was estimated from the amplification of reference gene primers within the assay. To quantify the absolute abundance of each unique TCRbeta CDR3 rearrangement, sequence reads were collapsed and filtered. Productive Simpson clonality was computed per sample as the square root of Simpson's diversity index over productive rearrangements. This is the immuneACCESS table as TCRdb keeps it, with only in-frame sequences that have V and J called. A part of the clones is gone; compared with another copy, unresolved V genes explain less than half, and the rest is unexplained. That table supplies the V and J calls and clone size; D and trimming were determined from the DNA. This sample gives about 21,000 clones in total; about 82% of them show up just once. Of the sample, around 60% falls within the top ten clones.

In regard to this clone: Its antigen is still unknown. No per-base quality is available; no much larger clone lies one base away.

V loses 2 bases of germline sequence and J loses 9 bases, and the interval between the two ends is 9 bases. Sequences SGDLS (CDR1) and YYNGEE (CDR2) are obtained from the germline V gene. Its CDR3 holds 12 amino acids, cysteine through phenylalanine. The entry retains the CDR3 DNA only, 36 bases that are in frame from base 1. The full study reports these points: The quantity of clinical and demographic metadata differed by source and by participant and was supplied without curation.

Material: peripheral blood. Here the chain combines TRBV9 and TRBJ1-3, with no confidently assigned D gene. The clonotype comes from a man of 80 years or more with acute or convalescent COVID-19. Here the CDR3 is given as CASSVSRGTIYF. The DNA sequence is TGTGCCAGCAGCGTCTCCCGAGGCACCATATATTTT.